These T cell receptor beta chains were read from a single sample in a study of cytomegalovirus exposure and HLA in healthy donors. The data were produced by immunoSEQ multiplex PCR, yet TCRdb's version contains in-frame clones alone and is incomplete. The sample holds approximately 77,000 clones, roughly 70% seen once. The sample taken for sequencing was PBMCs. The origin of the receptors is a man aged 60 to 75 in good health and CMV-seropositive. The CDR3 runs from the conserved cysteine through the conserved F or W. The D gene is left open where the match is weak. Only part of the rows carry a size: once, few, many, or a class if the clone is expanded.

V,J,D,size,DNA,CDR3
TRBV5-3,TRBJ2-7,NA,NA,TGTGCCAGAAGCTTGCCCGAGACAAAGCCGTACGAGCAGTACTTC,CARSLPETKPYEQYF
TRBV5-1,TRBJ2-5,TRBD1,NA,TGCGCCAGCAGCTTACAGGGGGGAGGAGAGGCCCAGTACTTC,CASSLQGGGEAQYF
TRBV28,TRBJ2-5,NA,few,TGTGCCAGCAGTTTACAGGTTCCAGAGACCCAGTACTTC,CASSLQVPETQYF
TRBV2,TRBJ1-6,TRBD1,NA,TGTGCCAGCAGCCTCCACGGACAGGCCAAGGGACCCCTCCACTTT,CASSLHGQAKGPLHF
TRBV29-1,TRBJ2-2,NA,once,TGCAGCGTACAGGGTTTTGACACCGGGGAGCTGTTTTTT,CSVQGFDTGELFF
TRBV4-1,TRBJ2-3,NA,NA,TGCGCCAGCAGCCAAGATCAGAGGGCGGCGGGCACAGATACGCAGTATTTT,CASSQDQRAAGTDTQYF
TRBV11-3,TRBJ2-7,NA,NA,TGTGCCAGCAGCTTAGATACGAGGCGCGAGCAGTACTTC,CASSLDTRREQYF
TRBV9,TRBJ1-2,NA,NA,TGTGCCAGCAGCGTAGAGCTGTCTGCCGATGGCTACACCTTC,CASSVELSADGYTF
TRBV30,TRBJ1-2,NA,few,TGTGCCTGGAGACAAAGCTGGGCGCCGAACTATGGCTACACCTTC,CAWRQSWAPNYGYTF
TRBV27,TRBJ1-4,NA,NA,TGTGCCAGCAAAAGGGGCAGAACCTCAACTAATGAAAAACTGTTTTTT,CASKRGRTSTNEKLFF
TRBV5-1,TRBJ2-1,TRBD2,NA,TGCGCCAGCAGCTCCCACGGACTAGCGGGAGGGCCGTCATCCTACAATGAGCAGTTCTTC,CASSSHGLAGGPSSYNEQFF
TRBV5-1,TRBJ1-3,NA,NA,TGCGCCAGCAGCTTGGAAACAGGCTCTGGAAACACCATATATTTT,CASSLETGSGNTIYF
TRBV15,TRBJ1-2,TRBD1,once,TGTGCCACCAGCGACCGGGACAGGGCTCCGAGGTATGGCTACACCTTC,CATSDRDRAPRYGYTF
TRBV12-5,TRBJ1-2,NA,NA,TGTGCTAGTGGTTTGTCGGGGGGGAGGTATGGCTACACCTTC,CASGLSGGRYGYTF
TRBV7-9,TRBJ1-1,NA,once,TGTTCCAGCAGCCGGCAGGGTACTGAAGCTTTCTTT,CSSSRQGTEAFF
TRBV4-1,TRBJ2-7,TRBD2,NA,TGCGCCAGCAGCCAAGGCGGGACTAGCGCTCGCGAGCAGTACTTC,CASSQGGTSAREQYF
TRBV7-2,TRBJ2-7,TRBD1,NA,TGTGCCAGCAGTTTGGACAGGAGGCTCTACGAGCAGTACTTC,CASSLDRRLYEQYF
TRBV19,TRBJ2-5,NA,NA,TGTGCCAGTAGTATCTCTCGGGGAAAAACGACGTTTTATGAGACCCAGTACTTC,CASSISRGKTTFYETQYF
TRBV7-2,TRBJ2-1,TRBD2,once,TGTGCCAGCAGCTTGGGACTAGCGGAGCAGTTCTTC,CASSLGLAEQFF
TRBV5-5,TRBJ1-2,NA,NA,TGTGCCAGCAGCTTGGAGTCGGGGTTTTATGGCTACACCTTC,CASSLESGFYGYTF
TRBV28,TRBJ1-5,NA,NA,TGTGCCAGCAGTAAACAGGGCAATCAGCCCCAGCATTTT,CASSKQGNQPQHF
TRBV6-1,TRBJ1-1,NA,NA,TGTGCCAGCAGACGGGAGGGGGGCGTGGGCACTGAAGCTTTCTTT,CASRREGGVGTEAFF
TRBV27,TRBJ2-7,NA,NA,TGTGCCAGCAGGCCACAGGGAAGGAGCTCCTACGAGCAGTACTTC,CASRPQGRSSYEQYF
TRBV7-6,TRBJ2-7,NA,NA,TGTGCCAGCAGCCAGCCTTCGACTCACCCGGGCGAGCAGTACTTC,CASSQPSTHPGEQYF
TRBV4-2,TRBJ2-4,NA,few,TGTGCCAGCAGCCAAGGAGTAGTAGCCAAAAACATTCAGTACTTC,CASSQGVVAKNIQYF
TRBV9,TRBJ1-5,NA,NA,TGTGCCAGCAGCAAGGGGGGGATTAGCAATCAGCCCCAGCATTTT,CASSKGGISNQPQHF
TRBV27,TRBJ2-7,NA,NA,TGTGCCAGCAGTTCAGGGCTCGAGCAGTACTTC,CASSSGLEQYF
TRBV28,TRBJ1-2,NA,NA,TGTGCCAGCAGTACAGACAGGTCTCGTGGCTACACCTTC,CASSTDRSRGYTF
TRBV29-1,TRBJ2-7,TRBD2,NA,TGCAGCGTTTTGAAACTAGCGGGACGCCACTACGAGCAGTACTTC,CSVLKLAGRHYEQYF
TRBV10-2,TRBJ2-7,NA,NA,TGCGCCAGCAGTTGGGGGGTTCCCTACGAGCAGTACTTC,CASSWGVPYEQYF
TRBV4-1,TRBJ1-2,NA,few,TGCGCCAGCAGCCAGACTACTCAACAGCCCATAGGTGGCTACACCTTC,CASSQTTQQPIGGYTF
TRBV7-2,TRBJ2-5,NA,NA,TGTGCCAGCAGCTTTCGACAGTGGAAGACCCAGTACTTC,CASSFRQWKTQYF
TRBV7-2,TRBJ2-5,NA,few,TGTGCCAGCAGCCCAGACAGGATTGGGGAGACCCAGTACTTC,CASSPDRIGETQYF
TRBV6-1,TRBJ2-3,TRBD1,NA,TGTGCCAGCAAAGACAGGGCCCTAGGCACAGATACGCAGTATTTT,CASKDRALGTDTQYF
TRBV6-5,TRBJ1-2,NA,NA,TGTGCCAGCAGTTACTCAGCAGGGTCGGAAGGCTACACCTTC,CASSYSAGSEGYTF
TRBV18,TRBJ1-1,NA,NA,TGTGCCAGCTCAGACCCGGGGATGACTGAAGCTTTCTTT,CASSDPGMTEAFF
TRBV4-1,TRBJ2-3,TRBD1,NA,TGCGCCAGCAGCCAGATACAGGGGAGCCGAGGAGATACGCAGTATTTT,CASSQIQGSRGDTQYF
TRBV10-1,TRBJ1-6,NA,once,TGCGCCAGCAGGTACGGAGAAAATTCACCCCTCCACTTT,CASRYGENSPLHF
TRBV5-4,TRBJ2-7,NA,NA,TGTGCCAGCAGCCCCAACACAGGACCCAACCTGGAGCAGTACTTC,CASSPNTGPNLEQYF
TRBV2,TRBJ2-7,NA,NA,TGTGCCAGCAGGGAGGTCGATGCCTCCTACGAGCAGTACTTC,CASREVDASYEQYF
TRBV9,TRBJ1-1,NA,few,TGTGCCAGCAGCGTAGGACAGTTGAACACTGAAGCTTTCTTT,CASSVGQLNTEAFF
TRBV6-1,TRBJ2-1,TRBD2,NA,TGTGCCAGTTTGAGCGGGAAGGATGAGCAGTTCTTC,CASLSGKDEQFF
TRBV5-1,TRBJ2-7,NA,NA,TGCGCCAGCAGCATGACAGGGAGGTCCTACGAGCAGTACTTC,CASSMTGRSYEQYF
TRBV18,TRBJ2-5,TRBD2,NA,TGTGCCAGCTCACCGGGACTAGCCCCCCAAGAGACCCAGTACTTC,CASSPGLAPQETQYF
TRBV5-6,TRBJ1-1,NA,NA,TGTGCCAGCAGCCCATTCAGGGTGCTGAACACTGAAGCTTTCTTT,CASSPFRVLNTEAFF
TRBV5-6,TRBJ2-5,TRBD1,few,TGTGCCAGCAGCCGGGACAGGGGGCAATGGGAGACCCAGTACTTC,CASSRDRGQWETQYF
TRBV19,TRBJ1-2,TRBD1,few,TGTGCCAGTAGTATAGCACAGGGGAGCTATGGCTACACCTTC,CASSIAQGSYGYTF